This TCR beta chain was recovered during a study of beta chain features in type 1 diabetes. Reverse transcription of all isolated RNA meant that expressed TCRB transcripts were sequenced. Clones were sequenced by immunoSEQ multiplex PCR, and TCRdb holds only the in-frame ones, with some missing. The sample carries 100,000 to 150,000 clones, 9% recorded once. Overall study findings and caveats: In every one of the four CD4+ subsets, TCRB CDR3s were moderately but significantly shorter in Type 1 diabetes patients. For type 1 diabetes patients, VDJ junctions showed fewer insertions and more deletions. Cells with high TCR expression could be over-represented by cDNA sequencing. Any role of HLA type in TCRB rearrangement remained unresolved here.

Germline trimming cut 7 bases from V and 1 base from J; bases unmatched to any gene: 8. CDR1 and CDR2 (germline): SEHNR, FQNEAQ (reference sequence). This CDR3 region has 16 residues. As to this clone: Its antigen is unidentified.

The receptor was derived from a man in his thirties or forties with type 1 diabetes. The chain joins TRBV7-9 to TRBJ2-3; TRBD2 agrees at 10 bases. The sequencing input was central memory CD4+ T cells from blood. The CDR3 sequence: CASTSGLAGGTDTQYF. The CDR3, as DNA: TGTGCCAGCACCTCGGGGCTAGCGGGGGGCACAGATACGCAGTATTTT.